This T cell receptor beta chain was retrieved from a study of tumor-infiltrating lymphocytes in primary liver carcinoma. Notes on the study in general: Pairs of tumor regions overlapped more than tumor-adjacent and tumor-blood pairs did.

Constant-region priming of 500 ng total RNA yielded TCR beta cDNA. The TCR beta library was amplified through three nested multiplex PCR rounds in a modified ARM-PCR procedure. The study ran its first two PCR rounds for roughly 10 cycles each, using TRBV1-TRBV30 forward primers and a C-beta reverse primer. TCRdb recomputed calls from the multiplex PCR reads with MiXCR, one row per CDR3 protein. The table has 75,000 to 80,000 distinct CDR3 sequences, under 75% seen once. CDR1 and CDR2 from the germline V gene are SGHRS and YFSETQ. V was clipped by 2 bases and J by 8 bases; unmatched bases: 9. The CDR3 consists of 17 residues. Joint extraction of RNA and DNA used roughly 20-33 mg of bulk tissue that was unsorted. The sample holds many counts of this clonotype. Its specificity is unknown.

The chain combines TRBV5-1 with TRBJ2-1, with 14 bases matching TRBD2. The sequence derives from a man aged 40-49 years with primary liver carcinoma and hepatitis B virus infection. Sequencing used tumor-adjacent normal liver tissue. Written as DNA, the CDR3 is TGCGCCAGCAGCTTATACACCGGGACTAGCGGGAGCTATGAGCAGTTCTTC. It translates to CASSLYTGTSGSYEQFF.